Presented here are 29 T cell receptor beta chains from one specimen sequenced in a study of cytomegalovirus exposure and HLA in healthy donors. The PCR used 60 Vbeta and 13 Jbeta primers. Clones were read by immunoSEQ multiplex PCR, and TCRdb kept only the in-frame ones, dropping some. Of approximately 110,000 clones in the sample, roughly 70% were seen once. The specimen was PBMCs. These receptors all stem from a woman aged 40 to 50 in good health and CMV-seropositive.

This clone was found once. The chain couples TRBV5-1 to TRBJ2-7; 11 bases map to TRBD1. The CDR3 loop spans 14 amino acids. V shed 4 bases, J shed 3 bases, and the junction held 3 bases outside the gene matches. The germline V gene has CDR1 SGHRS and CDR2 YFSETQ. The chain's CDR3 is CASSPGTGGYEQYF. In DNA, the CDR3 is TGCGCCAGCAGCCCCGGGACAGGGGGCTACGAGCAGTACTTC.

The rearrangement links TRBV29-1 to TRBJ1-2; perhaps TRBD1 as D (6 bases). The germline V gene encodes CDR1 SQVTM and CDR2 ANQGSEA. The CDR3 totals 14 residues. Trimming stripped 0 bases from V and 7 bases from J, with 15 bases between. The CDR3 DNA follows: TGCAGCGTTGAAGAAACTACAGGGTTTGGTGGCTACACCTTC. Translating gives CSVEETTGFGGYTF.

The chain carries TRBV6-6 and TRBJ2-4; D perhaps matches TRBD1 (6 bases). Germline V lookup: CDR1 MNHNY, CDR2 SVGAGI (reference sequence). This CDR3 comprises 15 residues. V was pared by 2 bases and J by 1 base, with 9 bases between. In nucleotides, the CDR3 is TGTGCCAGCAGTTACGCAGGGGTGGCCAAAAACATTCAGTACTTC. Its protein product is CASSYAGVAKNIQYF.

This clone occurred once. The chain joins TRBV7-2 to TRBJ2-5; possibly TRBD2 for D (5 bases). V was trimmed by 0 bases and J by 4 bases, leaving 9 bases between them. CDR1 SGHTA and CDR2 FQGNSA come from the germline V gene. This CDR3 region has 14 residues. CDR3 sequence (DNA): TGTGCCAGCAGCTTAGCAGGGAGCGGAGAGACCCAGTACTTC. This codes for CASSLAGSGETQYF.

J is TRBJ2-7 and V is TRBV2, with 7 bases matching TRBD2. CDR3 length: 14 residues. V was pared by 7 bases and J by 3 bases, with 9 bases of the junction left unmatched. The germline V gene has CDR1 SNHLY and CDR2 FYNNEI. CDR3 coding DNA: TGTGCCAGCACCGCGGGCCTAGCGGACTACGAGCAGTACTTC. It yields the protein CASTAGLADYEQYF. Full variable domain (remainder filled in from reference TRBV2 and TRBJ2-7): EPEVTQTPSHQVTQMGQEVILRCVPISNHLYFYWYRQILGQKVEFLVSFYNNEISEKSEIFDDQFSVERPDGSNFTLKIRSTKLEDSAMYFCASTAGLADYEQYFGPGTRLTVT.

The chain couples TRBV11-1 to TRBJ2-7; TRBD1 matches at 7 bases. Germline CDR1 is SGHAT and CDR2 is FQDESV (reference sequence). This CDR3 has 15 amino acids. V was clipped by 1 base and J by 6 bases; unmatched bases: 9. The CDR3 nucleotides read TGTGCCAGCAGCTTAGGGTGGGACAGTTTTTCCGAGCAGTACTTC. This encodes CASSLGWDSFSEQYF.

The rearrangement links TRBV4-1 to TRBJ1-4; TRBD1 matches at 9 bases. The CDR3 contains 17 residues. V dropped 5 bases and J dropped 2; count of bases not matched to a gene: 9. CDR1 is MGHRA and CDR2 is YSYEKL in the germline V gene. CDR3 in DNA: TGCGCCAGCAGCAGTACAGGGGGCGCATGGACTAATGAAAAACTGTTTTTT. Translated, it gives CASSSTGGAWTNEKLFF.

The genes are TRBV29-1 and TRBJ2-3; 9 nucleotides match TRBD1. This CDR3 has 15 amino acids. CDR1 and CDR2 from the germline V gene are SQVTM and ANQGSEA. V trimming: 4 bases; J trimming: 6 bases; junction bases outside the gene matches: 11. The CDR3 here is CSVGGATGGGDTQYF. The CDR3, as DNA: TGCAGCGTTGGAGGGGCGACAGGGGGTGGCGATACGCAGTATTTT.

The chain uses TRBV5-1 and TRBJ2-3, with D possibly being TRBD2 (6 bases). CDR3 length equals 13 residues. Germline-derived CDR1 and CDR2 are SGHRS and YFSETQ. With 1 base removed from V and 5 bases from J, the gap between germline ends came to 8 bases. CDR3 sequence reads: CASSLSAGDTQYF. DNA of the CDR3: TGCGCCAGCAGCTTGTCAGCGGGAGATACGCAGTATTTT.

This chain joins TRBV18 and TRBJ1-2; the D gene is possibly TRBD1 (5 bases). Trimming pared 3 bases from V and 3 bases from J, leaving 11 bases between. The CDR3 spans 14 residues. Germline values: CDR1 KGHSH, CDR2 LQKENI. The CDR3 DNA sequence: TGTGCCAGCTCACCTTTGGACAACTACTATGGCTACACCTTC. It translates to CASSPLDNYYGYTF.

This rearrangement joins TRBV7-9 to TRBJ2-7; D might be TRBD2 (6 bases). V lost 5 bases and J lost 5, with 16 bases in between. This CDR3 contains 14 residues. Germline V gives CDR1 SEHNR, CDR2 FQNEAQ (reference sequence). This CDR3 is CASSTRLGRDEQYF. CDR3 nucleotide sequence: TGTGCCAGCAGCACTAGACTAGGCCGCGACGAGCAGTACTTC.

The rearrangement uses TRBV11-1 and TRBJ2-2; D is perhaps TRBD2 (6 bases). Germline V gene data show CDR1 as SGHAT and CDR2 as FQDESV (reference sequence). There are 16 residues in the CDR3. Trimming took off 5 bases at V and 0 bases at J, with 13 bases between the two ends. The CDR3 spells CASSPQLAANTGELFF. CDR3 DNA sequence: TGTGCCAGCAGCCCACAGTTAGCGGCGAACACCGGGGAGCTGTTTTTT.

A few counts support this clone. This chain joins TRBV5-1 and TRBJ2-5; 7 nucleotides agree with TRBD1. V lost 0 bases to trimming and J lost 1 base; unmatched junction nucleotides: 3. The CDR3 covers 15 residues. Germline values: CDR1 SGHRS, CDR2 YFSETQ. This CDR3 is CASSLETGTQETQYF. The CDR3 DNA follows: TGCGCCAGCAGCTTGGAGACAGGGACCCAAGAGACCCAGTACTTC.

The CDR3 reads CASSQASGLVSGNTIYF. Written as DNA, the CDR3 is TGTGCCAGCAGCCAAGCGTCAGGGCTGGTCTCTGGAAACACCATATATTTT. The rearrangement uses TRBV4-2 and TRBJ1-3; tentative D call: TRBD1 (5 bases). CDR1 LGHNA and CDR2 YNFKEQ come from the germline V gene. The CDR3 contains 17 residues. The V gene lost 1 base and the J gene lost 0 bases, with 13 bases spanning the gap.

The rearrangement links TRBV5-8 to TRBJ2-5, with TRBD2 matching over 7 bases. The J call is doubtful: the DNA matches TRBJ2-7 better. The CDR3 spans 13 residues. Germline V gene sequence: CDR1 SGHTS, CDR2 YDEGEE. For the CDR3, the DNA is TGTGCCAGCCGGGGCGGGAGTTCCTACGAGCAGTACTTC. Its translation: CASRGGSSYEQYF.

This clone showed up just a few times. The CDR3 nucleotides are TGTGCCAGCAGCGAGGGACTAGCGGGGAATAATGAGCAGTTCTTC. Protein product: CASSEGLAGNNEQFF. V gene TRBV7-9 combines with J gene TRBJ2-1; 13 bases match TRBD2. This CDR3 region has 15 residues. J lost 7 bases, V lost 5 bases, and 5 bases had no gene match. CDR1 is SEHNR and CDR2 is FQNEAQ in the germline V gene (reference sequence).

This rearrangement joins TRBV5-1 to TRBJ2-5; tentative D call: TRBD2 (5 bases). Germline values: CDR1 SGHRS, CDR2 YFSETQ. Trimming took off 4 bases at V and 1 base at J, with 14 bases between the two ends. This CDR3 is built from 15 residues. Written as DNA, the CDR3 is TGCGCCAGCAGCCCCCCGGGGAGCCCCCAAGAGACCCAGTACTTC. It translates to CASSPPGSPQETQYF.

The V call is TRBV6-1, the J call TRBJ1-1; D ambiguous. Germline CDR1 reads MNHNS; CDR2 reads SASEGT. The CDR3 is 14 amino acids. Trimming shortened V by 7 bases and J by 4 bases, and 16 bases separated the two germline ends. The CDR3 loop is CASMVVVSSTEAFF. Written as DNA, the CDR3 is TGTGCCAGCATGGTCGTCGTATCGAGCACTGAAGCTTTCTTT.

The rearrangement links TRBV2 to TRBJ2-1, with D perhaps matching TRBD1 (5 bases). Trimming stripped 4 bases from V and 3 bases from J, with 19 bases between. The germline CDR1 and CDR2 sequences are SNHLY and FYNNEI. This CDR3 spans 17 amino acids. This CDR3 is CASSAQVQVANYNEQFF. The CDR3 nucleotides are TGTGCCAGCAGTGCGCAAGTACAGGTCGCAAACTACAATGAGCAGTTCTTC.

The CDR3 sequence: CASSETSYEQYF. For the CDR3, the DNA is TGTGCCAGCAGTGAAACTTCCTACGAGCAGTACTTC. V is TRBV2 and J is TRBJ2-7; unclear D gene. The V end was cut by 2 bases, the J end by 1 base, with 3 bases between. This CDR3 region has 12 residues. Germline V gives CDR1 SNHLY, CDR2 FYNNEI.

This clone was observed once. CDR3 amino acids: CASSLTGGKHGEQFF. The CDR3 bases are TGTGCCAGCAGCCTAACAGGAGGGAAGCACGGTGAGCAGTTCTTC. The chain is built from TRBV11-2 and TRBJ2-1; tentative D call: TRBD2 (6 bases). This CDR3 is built from 15 residues. In germline, CDR1 is SGHAT, CDR2 FQNNGV. The V gene lost 5 bases and the J gene lost 9 bases, with 20 bases spanning the gap.

The rearrangement uses TRBV9 and TRBJ2-7, with 8 bases matching TRBD1. CDR3 length: 15 residues. CDR1 and CDR2 (germline): SGDLS, YYNGEE. J was trimmed by 2 bases and V by 4 bases; bases with no gene match: 8. The CDR3 coding sequence is TGTGCCAGCAGCTATAGACAGGGGCAAGCCTACGAGCAGTACTTC. Protein product: CASSYRQGQAYEQYF.

The CDR3 DNA reads as TGTGCCAGCTCACTGGGACAGGGTCCCACCTACGAGCAGTACTTC. It specifies CASSLGQGPTYEQYF. J is TRBJ2-7 and V is TRBV18; 9 bases fit TRBD1. CDR1 KGHSH and CDR2 LQKENI come from the germline V gene. The CDR3 contains 15 residues. V shed 4 bases, J shed 2 bases, and the junction held 6 bases outside the gene matches.

The J gene is TRBJ1-2, the V gene TRBV7-6, with 8 bases fitting TRBD1. CDR3 size: 15 residues. Trimming at V came to 5 bases and at J to 8 bases, leaving 13 bases not matched to a gene. The V gene's germline CDR1 is SGHVS and CDR2 FNYEAQ. Written as DNA, the CDR3 is TGTGCCAGCAGCCGAGCGGCAGGGGGCGCGGGGGGCTACACCTTC. Its translation is CASSRAAGGAGGYTF.

V is TRBV18 and J is TRBJ2-5; the D gene is possibly TRBD1 (7 bases). The V gene's germline CDR1 is KGHSH and CDR2 LQKENI. Trimming pared 4 bases from V and 1 base from J, leaving 16 bases between. The CDR3 covers 16 residues. The chain's CDR3 is CASSHLRGTVQETQYF. Written as DNA, the CDR3 is TGTGCCAGCTCACATCTCCGGGGGACAGTCCAAGAGACCCAGTACTTC.

This rearrangement joins TRBV2 to TRBJ2-3, with 7 bases that match TRBD1. Germline V gene lookup returns CDR1 SNHLY and CDR2 FYNNEI. This CDR3 has 15 amino acids. V was clipped by 8 bases and J by 1 base; unmatched bases: 9. Here the CDR3 reads CASSWTGTGTDTQYF. CDR3 DNA: TGTGCCAGCTCATGGACTGGGACAGGCACAGATACGCAGTATTTT.

The count of this clone is one. V gene TRBV4-1 combines with J gene TRBJ1-2; TRBD1 matches 9 bases. Germline values: CDR1 MGHRA, CDR2 YSYEKL. V trimming: 0 bases; J trimming: 4 bases; junction bases outside the gene matches: 6. There are 16 residues in the CDR3. CDR3 protein: CASSQETRTGAYGYTF. The CDR3 DNA reads TGCGCCAGCAGCCAAGAAACGAGGACAGGGGCCTATGGCTACACCTTC.

Here the CDR3 reads CSVAGARDTQYF. The CDR3 DNA follows: TGCAGCGTTGCAGGGGCGCGAGATACGCAGTATTTT. J is TRBJ2-3 and V is TRBV29-1, with a possible D match to TRBD1 (6 bases). The V gene lost 4 bases and the J gene lost 5 bases, with 10 bases spanning the gap. Germline values: CDR1 SQVTM, CDR2 ANQGSEA. The CDR3 is made up of 12 amino acids.

The chain links TRBV18 to TRBJ1-2; weak D call: TRBD1 (6 bases). Per the germline V gene, CDR1 is KGHSH and CDR2 is LQKENI. The ends were cut back, 3 bases at V and 4 bases at J, with 15 bases in the middle. The CDR3 contains 15 residues. The DNA for the CDR3 is TGTGCCAGCTCACCCCGCCGGGACATATCCTATGGCTACACCTTC. Translation: CASSPRRDISYGYTF.